This T cell receptor (beta chain) is from a study of cytomegalovirus exposure and HLA in healthy donors. This clone has a handful of counts. Its antigen is still unknown. There are 13 residues in the CDR3. Germline CDR1 and CDR2: SQVTM and ANQGSEA. V was cut by 0 bases and J by 3 bases, with 6 bases left in between. The study, taken as a whole, reports: Reportedly, TCR beta sequences accurately predicted HLA-A and HLA-B alleles in most subjects. Another analysis was done later, and it associated over 15,000 TCR beta sequences with HLA alleles at 0.05 false discovery rate. There were some public TCRs occurring in many donors, but most TCR sequences were rare. Clonal expansion, a later analysis showed, was greater in HLA-associated TCR beta chains than in equally common others.

Use of 60 Vbeta and 13 Jbeta primers characterized the PCR. Profiled with immunoSEQ multiplex PCR; TCRdb holds only in-frame clones, not every one. The data contain some 110,000 clones, roughly 73% of them singletons. Sequences were obtained from PBMCs. This chain connects TRBV29-1 to TRBJ1-5, with D perhaps TRBD1 (5 bases). The receptor was isolated from a woman between 40 and 50 years old in good health and CMV-seropositive. The CDR3 loop is CSVEEQANQPQHF. The CDR3 DNA sequence: TGCAGCGTTGAAGAACAGGCCAATCAGCCCCAGCATTTT. Looking up the rest from reference TRBV29-1 and TRBJ1-5 gives the full variable domain: SAVISQKPSRDICQRGTSLTIQCQVDSQVTMMFWYRQQPGQSLTLIATANQGSEATYESGFVIDKFPISRPNLTFSTLTVSNMSPEDSSIYLCSVEEQANQPQHFGDGTRLSIL.